This is a list of T cell receptor beta chains from one sample in a study of T cells after yellow fever vaccination. Each CDR3 protein gets one entry after TCRdb re-called the 5' RACE reads with MiXCR. The sample shows more than 300,000 distinct CDR3 sequences, around 7.3% of them seen only once. The material was PBMCs, obtained about 41 days after the first yellow fever vaccination. The source is a man aged 18-30 years who received the YFV17D yellow fever vaccine. CDR3s include the opening cysteine and the closing phenylalanine or tryptophan. Only part of the rows carry a size: once, few, many, or a class if the clone is expanded.

cdr3_aa: CASSLDRERKAQYF
j_call: TRBJ2-7
clone_size: -
v_call: TRBV7-3

cdr3_aa: CASSQAGAHSTNNEQFF
j_call: TRBJ2-1
clone_size: -
v_call: TRBV5-7

cdr3_aa: CATSSLVAGVSYEQYF
j_call: TRBJ2-7
clone_size: few
v_call: TRBV15

cdr3_aa: CAISGDRQETQYF
j_call: TRBJ2-5
clone_size: few
v_call: TRBV10-3

cdr3_aa: CASSYAGRNIQYF
j_call: TRBJ2-4
clone_size: few
v_call: TRBV7-8

cdr3_aa: CASSSFNNEQFF
j_call: TRBJ2-1
clone_size: many
v_call: TRBV7-8

cdr3_aa: CSASGHSYNEQFF
j_call: TRBJ2-1
clone_size: few
v_call: TRBV20-1

cdr3_aa: CASSQDWPGDTQYF
j_call: TRBJ2-3
clone_size: many
v_call: TRBV4-1

cdr3_aa: CASRDSSYNEQFF
j_call: TRBJ2-1
clone_size: few
v_call: TRBV25-1

cdr3_aa: CASSPRGWSNNEQFF
j_call: TRBJ2-1
clone_size: -
v_call: TRBV14

cdr3_aa: CASREQHQGGGETQYF
j_call: TRBJ2-5
clone_size: -
v_call: TRBV28

cdr3_aa: CASSLVIDHNEQFF
j_call: TRBJ2-1
clone_size: -
v_call: TRBV11-2

cdr3_aa: CASSYTTDHPRQFF
j_call: TRBJ2-1
clone_size: many
v_call: TRBV6-2/TRBV6-3

cdr3_aa: CASSLRGPGEQFF
j_call: TRBJ2-1
clone_size: many
v_call: TRBV5-1

cdr3_aa: CASGLGSLLSNEQFF
j_call: TRBJ2-1
clone_size: -
v_call: TRBV12-5

cdr3_aa: CASSRRRTDTQYF
j_call: TRBJ2-3
clone_size: -
v_call: TRBV7-7

cdr3_aa: CASSSSTGGGGEKLFF
j_call: TRBJ1-4
clone_size: few
v_call: TRBV7-2

cdr3_aa: CASSFQGSMNTEAFF
j_call: TRBJ1-1
clone_size: many
v_call: TRBV7-2

cdr3_aa: CSATDRLSGNTIYF
j_call: TRBJ1-3
clone_size: -
v_call: TRBV20-1

cdr3_aa: CASSPEIGGTQPQHF
j_call: TRBJ1-5
clone_size: -
v_call: TRBV18

cdr3_aa: CASSHPDRVDQPQHF
j_call: TRBJ1-5
clone_size: -
v_call: TRBV23-1

cdr3_aa: CASSMTSGGIETQYF
j_call: TRBJ2-5
clone_size: few
v_call: TRBV27

cdr3_aa: CASTPNRGRGEQYF
j_call: TRBJ2-7
clone_size: -
v_call: TRBV3-1

cdr3_aa: CASSPRPEGDTQYF
j_call: TRBJ2-3
clone_size: -
v_call: TRBV5-1

cdr3_aa: CASTRDRADGELFF
j_call: TRBJ2-2
clone_size: few
v_call: TRBV12-3/TRBV12-4

cdr3_aa: CSAIPPPGQGALEKLFF
j_call: TRBJ1-4
clone_size: many
v_call: TRBV20-1